The subject of this entry is one TCR beta chain. What it recognizes is unknown. CD45RA+ naive and CD45RA-negative memory subsets were separated from CD4+ cells. Trimming removed 0 bases at V and 2 bases at J, with 11 bases between. The V gene's germline CDR1 is SGHTA and CDR2 FQGTGA. The CDR3 is 16 residues long. The data were obtained in a study of shared clonotypes between healthy human individuals. Study conclusions and caveats: Generation probabilities of non-shared clonotypes were lower (relative to those shared by all four donors).

Here immunoSEQ multiplex PCR was the method, and the copy in TCRdb shows in-frame clones only, minus some. The table records 2 million to 2.5 million clones, 93% of them present only once. The chain carries TRBV7-3 and TRBJ1-3, with a tentative D call TRBD1 (5 bases). This sequence originates from a young man in good health. Some clones in this sample may be carry-over from other donors' samples. The material sequenced was naive CD4+ T cells from PBMCs. Noted subset: CD45RA+ positively selected. CDR3 protein: CASSLTGGTTGNTIYF. CDR3 nucleotides: TGTGCCAGCAGCTTAACGGGAGGGACCACTGGAAACACCATATATTTT.